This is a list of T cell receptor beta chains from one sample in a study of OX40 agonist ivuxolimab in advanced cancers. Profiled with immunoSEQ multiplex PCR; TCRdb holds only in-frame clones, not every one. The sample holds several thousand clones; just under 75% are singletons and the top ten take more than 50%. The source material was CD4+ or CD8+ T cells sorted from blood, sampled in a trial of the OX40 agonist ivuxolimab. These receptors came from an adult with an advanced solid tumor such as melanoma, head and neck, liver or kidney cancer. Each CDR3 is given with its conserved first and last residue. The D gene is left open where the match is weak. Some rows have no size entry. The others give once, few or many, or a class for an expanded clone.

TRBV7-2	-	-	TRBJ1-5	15	TGTGCCAGCAGCTTACTAGGGCTAGGGGCTCAGCCCCAGCATTTT	CASSLLGLGAQPQHF
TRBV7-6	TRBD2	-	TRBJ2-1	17	TGTGCCAGCAGCTTAGAGAGGTTTAGCGGGGCCTACAATGAGCAGTTCTTC	CASSLERFSGAYNEQFF
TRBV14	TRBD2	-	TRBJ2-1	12	TGTGCCCGCAGCCACGGGGGGGTTGAGCAGTTCTTC	CARSHGGVEQFF
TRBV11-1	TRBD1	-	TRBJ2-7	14	TGTGCCAGCAGCCGGACAGGGAATCGGGACGAGCAGTACTTC	CASSRTGNRDEQYF
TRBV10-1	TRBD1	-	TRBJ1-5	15	TGCGCCAGCAGCGCCGGGACAGGGGACAATCAGCCCCAGCATTTT	CASSAGTGDNQPQHF
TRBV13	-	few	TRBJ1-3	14	TGTGCCAGCAGCTTAATGGCATCTGAAGAAGCCCGATATTTT	CASSLMASEEARYF
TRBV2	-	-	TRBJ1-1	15	TGTGCCAGCAGTGAGTACAGGGTGGGGAACACTGAAGCTTTCTTT	CASSEYRVGNTEAFF
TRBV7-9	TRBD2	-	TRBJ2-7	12	TGTGCCAGCAGCAGACTAGCTGGCGAGCAGTACTTC	CASSRLAGEQYF
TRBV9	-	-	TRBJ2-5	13	TGTGCCAGCAGCGTAGAGGACCAAGAGACCCAGTACTTC	CASSVEDQETQYF
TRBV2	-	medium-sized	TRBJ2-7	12	TGTGCCAGCAGTGAATTTACCTACGAGCAGTACTTC	CASSEFTYEQYF
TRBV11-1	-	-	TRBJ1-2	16	TGTGCCAGCAGCTTAGCCCATTATGTCCGGTCGGATGGCTACACCTTC	CASSLAHYVRSDGYTF
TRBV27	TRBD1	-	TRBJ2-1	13	TGTGCCAGCAGTTTCACAGGGGCGAATGAGCAGTTCTTC	CASSFTGANEQFF
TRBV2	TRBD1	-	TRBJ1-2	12	TGTGCCAGCGGGGACAGGCCGTATGGCTACACCTTC	CASGDRPYGYTF
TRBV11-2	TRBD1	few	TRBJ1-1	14	TGTGCCAGCAGCTTAGGGACAGGGAGCACTGAAGCTTTCTTT	CASSLGTGSTEAFF